This section outlines one TCR beta chain sequence together with its context. This sample is drawn from a study of human T cells and chemical hapten exposure. The CDR3 contains 14 residues. Per the germline V gene, CDR1 is SGHTA and CDR2 is FQGNSA. V was cut by 5 bases and J by 0 bases, with 9 bases left in between. Individual cDNA molecules each carried unique molecular identifiers attached by the library. TCRdb reprocessed the RACE reads with MiXCR, giving one entry per CDR3 protein. Of some 400,000 distinct CDR3 sequences listed, around 5.5% are singletons. Time point indicated: pre-sensitization, week 0. Treatment of the sample: therapeutic diphenylcyclopropenone sensitization with weekly scalp DPC.

The clonotype comes from a woman aged 50 to 60 with alopecia areata. Some clones in this sample may be carry-over from other donors' samples. V usage is TRBV7-2 and J usage is TRBJ2-3; D may be TRBD1 (5 bases). Specimen: whole blood, collected in connection with sensitization to the hapten diphenylcyclopropenone (DPC). For the CDR3, the DNA is TGTGCCAGCAGCATACGACAGAGCACAGATACGCAGTATTTT. Its translation: CASSIRQSTDTQYF.